This TCR beta chain was captured by sequencing in a study of blood T cell repertoires in COVID-19. Measured with immunoSEQ multiplex PCR; TCRdb has only the in-frame clones, and not every one. The top ten hold around 5.8% of the sample, which has 65,000 to 95,000 clones, about 70% seen once. Trimming pared 0 bases from V and 5 bases from J, leaving 13 bases between. This CDR3 is 15 amino acids long. Germline lookup yields CDR1 SGHDN and CDR2 FVKESK. This sequence originates from a man over 45 with active or convalescent COVID-19. The specimen was peripheral blood. V is TRBV14 and J is TRBJ2-5, with D possibly TRBD1 on 5 matching bases. CDR3 nucleotide sequence: TGTGCCAGCAGCCAAGATTGGGGCAGGGCTGAGACCCAGTACTTC. It codes for CASSQDWGRAETQYF.